Here is one T cell receptor beta chain with its context. The source of the sample is a study of blood T cell repertoires in COVID-19. Study-wide context: Samples came from the United States, Italy and Spain, spanning acute and convalescent COVID-19.

Assay used: immunoSEQ multiplex PCR; TCRdb lists only in-frame clones, some missing. The sample holds roughly 190,000 clones; around 86% are singletons and the top ten take 7%. Germline CDR1 and CDR2: KGHSH and LQKENI. J was trimmed by 7 bases and V by 1 base; bases with no gene match: 3. This CDR3 is 14 amino acids long. This clonotype originated in a woman of 80 years or more in a cohort sampled during active or convalescent COVID-19. V gene TRBV18 combines with J gene TRBJ1-4; TRBD1 aligns across 7 bases. Input material: peripheral blood. CDR3 DNA: TGTGCCAGCTCACCACAGGGGGCCCTTGAAAAACTGTTTTTT. Translating it yields CASSPQGALEKLFF.